This TCR beta chain was profiled in a study of blood T cells in healthy people across ages. Through a sample-barcoded 5' primer and a J-beta primer mix, a second PCR was run for roughly 7 to 12 cycles. TCRdb itself ran the 5' RACE reads through MiXCR, one entry per CDR3 protein. The sample has about 1.1 million distinct CDR3 sequences, roughly two fifths seen once. A remark on this clonotype: The antigen is undetermined.

V shed 3 bases and J shed 0 bases, with 6 bases lying between them. This CDR3 contains 15 residues. Germline lookup yields CDR1 MNHEY and CDR2 SMNVEV (reference sequence). Each donor was a healthy Caucasian individual from Russia, aged about 6 to 90. Every donor provided roughly 10 milliliters of peripheral blood. Findings and caveats of the study: TCR beta diversity tracked closely with naive T cell percentage.

The source is a man between 18 and 35 years old in good health. Sequencing was performed on blood. V usage is TRBV27 and J usage is TRBJ2-6; unclear D gene. This CDR3 is CASSFDISGANVLTF. The CDR3 DNA reads as TGTGCCAGCAGTTTCGACATCTCTGGGGCCAACGTCCTGACTTTC.